Below are 15 T cell receptor beta chains sequenced from a single sample in a study of blood T cell repertoires in COVID-19. Produced via immunoSEQ multiplex PCR; TCRdb's table is partial and in-frame only. The profile shows 200,000 to 250,000 clones, roughly four fifths of them singletons. The sequencing input was peripheral blood. These receptors originate from a woman aged 55-69 years with acute or convalescent COVID-19.

The chain is built from TRBV19 and TRBJ1-5, with 9 bases matching TRBD1. CDR1 and CDR2 from the germline V gene are LNHDA and SQIVND (reference sequence). This CDR3 has 16 amino acids. The trim removed 2 bases at V and 5 bases at J, leaving 7 bases unmatched. CDR3 in DNA: TGTGCCAGTAGTATAAGGACAGGGGCGAGGCATCAGCCCCAGCATTTT. It is translated as CASSIRTGARHQPQHF.

J is TRBJ2-2 and V is TRBV14; no clear D gene. Germline CDR1 SGHDN, CDR2 FVKESK. Trimming stripped 0 bases from V and 5 bases from J, with 4 bases between. The CDR3 spans 13 residues. CDR3 sequence (DNA): TGTGCCAGCAGCCAAGATCCTACCGGGGAGCTGTTTTTT. Amino acids: CASSQDPTGELFF.

This chain joins TRBV5-1 and TRBJ2-3; D possibly corresponds to TRBD2 (6 bases). CDR1 is SGHRS, CDR2 YFSETQ, per germline. CDR3 length: 15 amino acids. Trimming took off 4 bases at V and 3 bases at J, with 15 bases between the two ends. Here the CDR3 reads CASSLDPSGTDTQYF. The CDR3 DNA reads as TGCGCCAGCAGCCTCGACCCGAGCGGGACAGATACGCAGTATTTT.

The CDR3 protein is CSASQGQGKSDTQYF. The CDR3 region has the DNA TGCAGTGCTAGTCAGGGACAGGGAAAGTCAGATACGCAGTATTTT. This chain joins TRBV20-1 and TRBJ2-3; 9 bases are shared with TRBD1. Germline-derived CDR1 and CDR2 are DFQATT and SNEGSKA (reference sequence). V was clipped by 3 bases and J by 4 bases; unmatched bases: 8. This CDR3 is built from 15 residues.

CDR3 sequence (DNA): TGTGCCACCAGCAGAGTGGGGGAGGACCGACAGTTCTTC. As protein: CATSRVGEDRQFF. V and J are TRBV15 and TRBJ2-1, with TRBD2 as a possible D gene (6 bases). In germline, CDR1 is LNHNV, CDR2 YYDKDF (reference sequence). The ends were cut back, 1 base at V and 13 bases at J, with 14 bases in the middle. The CDR3 length is 13 residues.

This rearrangement joins TRBV10-3 to TRBJ2-1; a weak D match, TRBD2 (6 bases). Trimming pared 4 bases from V and 5 bases from J, leaving 12 bases between. Germline CDR1 reads ENHRY; CDR2 reads SYGVKD. CDR3 size: 14 residues. CDR3 sequence: CAISAGREHNEQFF. CDR3 DNA: TGTGCCATCAGTGCGGGACGGGAGCACAATGAGCAGTTCTTC.

The chain is built from TRBV9 and TRBJ2-7; 7 bases map to TRBD1. Trimming cost V 0 bases and J 3 bases; bases outside gene matches: 6. Germline V CDR1 and CDR2: SGDLS, YYNGEE. This CDR3 has 15 residues. The CDR3 region has the DNA TGTGCCAGCAGCGTAGGGGGACAGAGAGACTACGAGCAGTACTTC. The encoded protein is CASSVGGQRDYEQYF.

The chain employs TRBV20-1 and TRBJ1-1; 7 bases map to TRBD1. Unmatched junction bases numbered 8, after V lost 3 bases and J lost 7 bases. The V gene's germline CDR1 is DFQATT and CDR2 SNEGSKA (reference sequence). The CDR3 covers 13 residues. The CDR3 reads CSASRGRGHEAFF. In DNA, the CDR3 is TGCAGTGCTAGTCGGGGAAGGGGGCATGAAGCTTTCTTT.

This chain links TRBV28 with TRBJ1-2; D is unclear. This CDR3 is 13 amino acids long. Per germline, CDR1 MDHEN and CDR2 SYDVKM. V lost 3 bases and J lost 0, with 5 bases in between. The CDR3 loop reads CASSFTANYGYTF. The CDR3 DNA sequence: TGTGCCAGCAGTTTCACAGCTAACTATGGCTACACCTTC.

V and J are TRBV4-1 and TRBJ1-2; D call uncertain. Germline lookup yields CDR1 MGHRA and CDR2 YSYEKL. The CDR3 runs to 15 residues. Trimming left V 0 bases short and J 4 bases short, with 12 bases between. The CDR3, as DNA: TGCGCCAGCAGCCAAGATTCCCGGAGCCCCTATGGCTACACCTTC. Its translation: CASSQDSRSPYGYTF.

CDR3 in amino acids: CASSQNKPGLDGYTF. In nucleotides, the CDR3 is TGTGCCAGCAGCCAAAATAAACCGGGACTTGATGGCTACACCTTC. This chain joins TRBV14 and TRBJ1-2; D might be TRBD1 (5 bases). This CDR3 has 15 residues. Per germline, CDR1 SGHDN and CDR2 FVKESK. Trimming left V 2 bases short and J 6 bases short, with 16 bases between.

The V and J genes are TRBV3-1 (or the pseudogene TRBV3-2) and TRBJ2-2, with D possibly matching TRBD1 (7 bases). V was pared by 5 bases and J by 8 bases, with 15 bases between. The length of the CDR3 is 14 residues. Germline lookup yields CDR1 LGHDT and CDR2 YNNKEL (reference sequence). CDR3 amino acids: CASSKGGGNGELFF. The CDR3 region has the DNA TGTGCCAGCAGCAAAGGAGGGGGCAATGGGGAGCTGTTTTTT.

This chain uses TRBV6-1 with TRBJ1-5; D gene unclear. This CDR3 has 14 residues. The ends were cut back, 3 bases at V and 6 bases at J, with 12 bases in the middle. In germline, CDR1 is MNHNS, CDR2 SASEGT. This chain's CDR3 is CASSDRRVFQPQHF. Written as DNA, the CDR3 is TGTGCCAGCAGTGATCGACGGGTTTTTCAGCCCCAGCATTTT.

V and J are TRBV5-6 and TRBJ2-5; tentatively, D is TRBD1 (5 bases). Trimming stripped 1 base from V and 5 bases from J, with 9 bases between. The CDR3 contains 13 residues. Germline assignment: CDR1 SGHDT and CDR2 YYEEEE. The CDR3 region has the DNA TGTGCCAGCAGCTTGATTTCAGGGGAGACCCAGTACTTC. It codes for CASSLISGETQYF.

The J gene is TRBJ2-5, the V gene TRBV6-4, with D hard to call. V was trimmed by 11 bases and J by 3 bases, leaving 13 bases between them. CDR1 is MRHNA, CDR2 SNTAGT, per germline. This CDR3 contains 12 residues. The CDR3 DNA sequence: TGTGCCCCCCCTCAGGCAGAAGAGACCCAGTACTTC. It encodes CAPPQAEETQYF.